The T cell receptor beta chain under discussion was sequenced for a study of STAT5B mutations in CD4+ large granular lymphocyte leukemia. Profiling relied on immunoSEQ multiplex PCR, and the TCRdb table lists in-frame clones only, not all of them. Of approximately 32,000 clones in the sample, around 88% are singletons; the top ten hold roughly 0.95%. The TCR originated in a human donor in good health. The source material was CD4+ T cells from blood buffy coats.

CDR3 loop: CAWTEGALSTDTQYF. The CDR3 nucleotides read TGTGCCTGGACGGAGGGGGCGCTTAGCACAGATACGCAGTATTTT. The chain employs TRBV30 and TRBJ2-3; possible D gene TRBD1, 7 bases. The germline gives CDR1 GTSNPN, CDR2 SVGIG (reference sequence). Trimming shortened V by 4 bases and J by 0 bases, and 14 bases separated the two germline ends. The CDR3 totals 15 residues.